The entry below gives a single T cell receptor beta chain sequence along with its context. Its antigen is undetermined. The sample comes from a study of T cell responses to AZD1222 COVID-19 vaccine. On the study more broadly: The analysis combined second doses at about 4 or about 12 weeks.

Germline CDR1 reads LNHDA; CDR2 reads SQIVND (reference sequence). Between the trimmed V and J ends, which lost 4 bases and 4 bases, there was a span of 10 bases. The CDR3 consists of 13 residues. Study-wide results and caveats: Spike-specific TCR breadth rose after two AZD1222 doses, and depth rose as well. Donors were largely white British and mainly female; clonal diversity was possibly underestimated.

Profiling relied on immunoSEQ multiplex PCR, and the TCRdb table lists in-frame clones only, not all of them. The sample shows more than 120,000 clones, 85% to 95% of them seen only once. The sample was peripheral blood, taken on day 0 of AZD1222 vaccination. The TCR originated in an adult in good health. This chain links TRBV19 with TRBJ2-5; D is unclear. The CDR3 region is CASSTQDGETQYF. In nucleotides, the CDR3 is TGTGCCAGTAGTACCCAGGACGGAGAGACCCAGTACTTC.